Presented here are 2 T cell receptor beta chains from one specimen sequenced in a study of blood T cell repertoires in COVID-19. Assay: immunoSEQ multiplex PCR; the TCRdb copy retains only in-frame clones and omits some. The sample yields 130,000 to 150,000 clones, around four fifths seen once. Material: peripheral blood. Source of these receptors: a woman aged 40 to 50 with active or convalescent COVID-19.

V is TRBV7-2 and J is TRBJ1-5; D gene ambiguous. Trimming cost V 1 base and J 7 bases, with 8 bases left between them. The CDR3 spans 13 residues. Germline CDR1 and CDR2: SGHTA and FQGNSA. The CDR3 nucleotides read TGTGCCAGCAGCTTAGGAGCTCGGCAGCCCCAGCATTTT. Encoded protein: CASSLGARQPQHF.

The genes are TRBV4-1 and TRBJ2-7; 7 bases line up with TRBD2. This CDR3 has 15 amino acids. Germline CDR1 and CDR2: MGHRA and YSYEKL. V gave up 4 bases and J gave up 4 bases; unmatched junction bases: 10. As DNA, the CDR3 is TGCGCCAGCAGCCCATCGGGGGGACCCTATTACGAGCAGTACTTC. It encodes CASSPSGGPYYEQYF.